This section outlines one TCR beta chain sequence together with its context. These data originate in a study of T cell repertoires in ileal Crohn's disease. Turning to the study itself: M6 samples are neoterminal ileum biopsies from postoperative colonoscopy.

CDR3 length: 15 residues. Germline-derived CDR1 and CDR2 are MGHRA and YSYEKL. V gave up 4 bases and J gave up 3 bases, with 15 bases separating them. Time point described: neoterminal ileum biopsy at postoperative endoscopy, about 6 months after surgery. Assay: immunoSEQ multiplex PCR; the TCRdb copy retains only in-frame clones and omits some. The sample includes 600 to 750 clones, around 85% of them seen just once. This clonotype originated in an adult with Crohn's disease. V is TRBV4-1 and J is TRBJ1-2; D gene unclear. Sequenced: ileal tissue. The CDR3 loop reads CASSLKPDVDYGYTF. The CDR3 DNA is TGCGCCAGCAGCCTAAAACCCGACGTGGACTATGGCTACACCTTC.